Listed below are T cell receptor beta chains from one sample, sequenced in a study of OX40 agonist ivuxolimab in advanced cancers. Method: immunoSEQ multiplex PCR; TCRdb's copy keeps in-frame clones and lacks some. The table records tens of thousands of clones, approximately 88% of them present only once. The sequences come from CD4+ or CD8+ T cells sorted from blood, collected in a trial of the OX40 agonist ivuxolimab. Receptors were obtained from an adult with an advanced solid tumor such as melanoma, head and neck, liver or kidney cancer. Both conserved end residues are part of each CDR3. A D gene is named only where the DNA matches it firmly. Not every row has a clone size; where given, it reads once, few, many or a size class.

d_call,j_call,v_call,clone_size,cdr3_aa,cdr3_nt
-,TRBJ1-1,TRBV5-5,-,CASSPQKGRGNTEAFF,TGTGCCAGCAGCCCTCAGAAGGGCCGGGGGAACACTGAAGCTTTCTTT
-,TRBJ1-1,TRBV6-1,-,CASRNDRSTEAFF,TGTGCCAGCAGAAACGACAGGAGCACTGAAGCTTTCTTT
-,TRBJ1-5,TRBV6-5,-,CASRSGLGPQHF,TGTGCCAGCAGAAGCGGGTTGGGGCCCCAGCATTTT
-,TRBJ1-6,TRBV6-1,many,CASSETSGSNSPLHF,TGTGCCAGCAGTGAAACCTCAGGGTCGAATTCACCCCTCCACTTT
-,TRBJ2-3,TRBV10-2,-,CARSERASDTQYF,TGCGCCAGAAGTGAAAGGGCATCAGATACGCAGTATTTT
-,TRBJ1-1,TRBV30,few,CAWSVQRVAEAFF,TGTGCCTGGAGTGTACAAAGGGTCGCTGAAGCTTTCTTT
-,TRBJ1-4,TRBV30,-,CAWSVPRSTNEKLFF,TGTGCCTGGAGTGTGCCCCGATCAACTAATGAAAAACTGTTTTTT
TRBD1,TRBJ2-5,TRBV19,-,CASSPAGGFETQYF,TGTGCCAGTAGTCCCGCAGGGGGCTTTGAGACCCAGTACTTC
TRBD1,TRBJ2-1,TRBV6-6,few,CASSYEGQGNNEQFF,TGTGCCAGCAGTTACGAGGGACAGGGCAACAATGAGCAGTTCTTC
-,TRBJ1-6,TRBV6-1,-,CASSEILTLHF,TGTGCCAGCAGTGAGATTTTGACCCTCCACTTT
-,TRBJ2-3,TRBV9,-,CASSAQRSGQNTQYF,TGTGCCAGCAGCGCCCAAAGAAGCGGTCAGAATACGCAGTATTTT
TRBD1,TRBJ2-7,TRBV19,-,CASSNGQGLEQYF,TGTGCCAGTAGTAACGGACAGGGACTGGAGCAGTACTTC
-,TRBJ2-1,TRBV19,once,CASSTLRDSHNKQFF,TGTGCCAGTAGTACGCTCCGGGACTCCCACAATAAGCAGTTCTTC
TRBD2,TRBJ2-7,TRBV7-2,once,CASSLRTSGTYEQYF,TGTGCCAGCAGCCTCCGGACTAGCGGCACCTACGAGCAGTACTTC
-,TRBJ2-3,TRBV29-1,-,CSVGGSTDTQYF,TGCAGCGTTGGCGGGAGCACAGATACGCAGTATTTT
-,TRBJ1-1,TRBV4-2,few,CASSLQSANTEAFF,TGTGCCAGCAGCCTTCAATCGGCGAACACTGAAGCTTTCTTT
-,TRBJ2-5,TRBV4-1,-,CASSPRDGAQETQYF,TGCGCCAGCAGCCCCCGGGACGGAGCCCAAGAGACCCAGTACTTC
TRBD2,TRBJ2-7,TRBV6-5,-,CASSEVAGGRGQYF,TGTGCCAGCAGTGAAGTAGCGGGAGGTCGCGGGCAGTACTTC
TRBD2,TRBJ2-5,TRBV10-3,-,CAIGIAGHEGETQYF,TGTGCCATCGGGATAGCGGGCCACGAAGGGGAGACCCAGTACTTC
TRBD1,TRBJ1-2,TRBV5-1,few,CASSQGEGYYGYTF,TGCGCCAGCAGTCAGGGGGAGGGCTACTATGGCTACACCTTC
TRBD2,TRBJ2-5,TRBV11-2,few,CASGASGSLQETQYF,TGTGCCAGCGGGGCTAGCGGGAGCCTTCAAGAGACCCAGTACTTC
-,TRBJ2-1,TRBV6-5,-,CASSPRLDWEQFF,TGTGCCAGCAGTCCCCGATTGGACTGGGAGCAGTTCTTC
-,TRBJ2-1,TRBV20-1,once,CSAQKAGEQFF,TGCAGTGCCCAGAAGGCGGGGGAGCAGTTCTTC
TRBD1,TRBJ2-7,TRBV28,once,CASSSPGGSTYEQYF,TGTGCCAGCAGTTCTCCAGGGGGCAGCACCTACGAGCAGTACTTC
-,TRBJ1-4,TRBV5-4,once,CASSSQETSTNEKLFF,TGTGCCAGCAGCTCACAGGAAACCTCAACTAATGAAAAACTGTTTTTT
-,TRBJ2-2,TRBV11-2,-,CASSQIGTGELFF,TGTGCCAGCAGCCAAATCGGGACAGGGGAGCTGTTTTTT
TRBD2,TRBJ2-6,TRBV28,-,CASSLGGAGANVLTF,TGTGCCAGCAGTTTAGGGGGGGCTGGGGCCAACGTCCTGACTTTC
-,TRBJ2-5,TRBV6-1,-,CASMPGGAGETQYF,TGTGCCAGCATGCCGGGGGGCGCAGGAGAGACCCAGTACTTC
-,TRBJ1-1,TRBV30,-,CAWVRFQGGTEAFF,TGTGCCTGGGTCCGTTTTCAGGGTGGGACTGAAGCTTTCTTT
TRBD1,TRBJ2-7,TRBV6-1,-,CASSFRQGPYEQYF,TGTGCCAGCAGTTTTCGACAGGGTCCCTACGAGCAGTACTTC
TRBD1,TRBJ1-5,TRBV28,few,CASSSPTGANQPQHF,TGTGCCAGCAGTTCACCCACAGGGGCCAATCAGCCCCAGCATTTT
TRBD1,TRBJ1-2,TRBV2,-,CASSGQGFLIGGYTF,TGTGCCAGCAGTGGACAGGGGTTTTTAATAGGTGGCTACACCTTC
-,TRBJ2-3,TRBV11-2,few,CASSLSGSWDTQYF,TGTGCCAGCAGCTTATCCGGGAGCTGGGATACGCAGTATTTT
-,TRBJ1-2,TRBV28,-,CASSLGSGTDYGYTF,TGTGCCAGCAGTTTAGGCTCCGGCACAGACTATGGCTACACCTTC
TRBD1,TRBJ2-5,TRBV29-1,few,CSVPGQGQETQYF,TGCAGCGTCCCCGGACAGGGCCAAGAGACCCAGTACTTC
-,TRBJ2-7,TRBV6-1,-,CASRTFRQASYEQYF,TGTGCCAGCAGGACGTTTCGGCAGGCATCCTACGAGCAGTACTTC
-,TRBJ2-5,TRBV5-4,-,CASSPAPTAWWETQYF,TGTGCCAGCAGCCCGGCCCCTACAGCGTGGTGGGAGACCCAGTACTTC
-,TRBJ1-2,TRBV19,few,CASTERGSGESYGYTF,TGTGCCAGTACCGAAAGGGGGTCAGGCGAGTCCTATGGCTACACCTTC
-,TRBJ1-5,TRBV19,medium-sized,CASSIDRSQPQHF,TGTGCCAGTAGTATAGATCGGTCCCAGCCCCAGCATTTT
-,TRBJ2-3,TRBV18,-,CASSVAGQTTDTQYF,TGTGCCAGCTCCGTCGCGGGACAGACCACAGATACGCAGTATTTT
-,TRBJ2-7,TRBV7-2,-,CASSRMDYEQYF,TGTGCCAGCAGTAGGATGGACTACGAGCAGTACTTC
-,TRBJ1-1,TRBV5-1,-,CASRRAGVNTEAFF,TGCGCCAGCAGGCGGGCAGGGGTGAACACTGAAGCTTTCTTT
TRBD2,TRBJ2-7,TRBV5-1,-,CASSPPSPSGASYEQYF,TGCGCCAGCAGCCCCCCCTCCCCTAGCGGAGCCTCCTACGAGCAGTACTTC
TRBD1,TRBJ1-5,TRBV6-1,-,CASSDRQGALLIGQPQHF,TGTGCCAGCAGTGACAGACAGGGGGCGCTTCTTATTGGTCAGCCCCAGCATTTT
TRBD2,TRBJ2-4,TRBV27,-,CASSPRAGAVAKNIQYF,TGTGCCAGCAGTCCCCGAGCGGGAGCGGTAGCCAAAAACATTCAGTACTTC
-,TRBJ2-3,TRBV7-9,-,CASSANPRTDTQYF,TGTGCCAGCAGCGCAAACCCTCGCACAGATACGCAGTATTTT
TRBD2,TRBJ2-7,TRBV11-2,-,CASSQRLAGAYYEQYF,TGTGCCAGCAGCCAAAGACTAGCGGGAGCCTACTACGAGCAGTACTTC
-,TRBJ1-5,TRBV18,-,CASSPENQPQHF,TGTGCCAGCTCACCGGAGAATCAGCCCCAGCATTTT
-,TRBJ1-2,TRBV5-4,-,CASSIGGGQQMTYGYTF,TGTGCCAGCAGCATTGGAGGTGGCCAACAAATGACCTACGGCTACACCTTC
-,TRBJ1-1,TRBV6-5,-,CASSYLPTGNTEAFF,TGTGCCAGCAGTTACTTGCCTACGGGGAACACTGAAGCTTTCTTT
-,TRBJ2-3,TRBV15,-,CATSRGGREGTSTDTQYF,TGTGCCACCAGCAGAGGAGGCCGGGAAGGCACTAGCACAGATACGCAGTATTTT
-,TRBJ2-1,TRBV19,medium-sized,CASSIGHGGFPNTYNEQFF,TGTGCCAGTAGTATAGGCCATGGGGGCTTCCCCAACACCTACAATGAGCAGTTCTTC